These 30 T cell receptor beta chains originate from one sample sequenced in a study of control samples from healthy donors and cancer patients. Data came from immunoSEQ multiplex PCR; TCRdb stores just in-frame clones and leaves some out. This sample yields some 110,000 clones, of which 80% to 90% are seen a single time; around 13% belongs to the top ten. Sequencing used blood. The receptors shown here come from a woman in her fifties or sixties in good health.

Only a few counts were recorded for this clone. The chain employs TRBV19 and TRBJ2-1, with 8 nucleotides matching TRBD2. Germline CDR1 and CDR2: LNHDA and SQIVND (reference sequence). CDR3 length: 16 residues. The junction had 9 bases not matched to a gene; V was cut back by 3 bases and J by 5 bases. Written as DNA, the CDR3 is TGTGCCAGTAGTATCCCTGGCGGGGGGCTCCACAATGAGCAGTTCTTC. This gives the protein CASSIPGGGLHNEQFF.

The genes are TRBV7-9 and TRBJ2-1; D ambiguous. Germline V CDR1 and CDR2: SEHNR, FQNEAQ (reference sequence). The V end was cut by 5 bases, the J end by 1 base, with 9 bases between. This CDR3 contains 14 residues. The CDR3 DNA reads TGTGCCAGCAGCCTCCAGCAGTCCTACAATGAGCAGTTCTTC. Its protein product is CASSLQQSYNEQFF.

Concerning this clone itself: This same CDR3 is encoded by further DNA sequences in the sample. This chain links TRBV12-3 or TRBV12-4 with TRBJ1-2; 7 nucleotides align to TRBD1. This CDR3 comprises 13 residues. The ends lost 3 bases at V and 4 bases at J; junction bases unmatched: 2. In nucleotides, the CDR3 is TGTGCCAGCAGTTTTGGACAGGCCTATGGCTACACCTTC. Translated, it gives CASSFGQAYGYTF.

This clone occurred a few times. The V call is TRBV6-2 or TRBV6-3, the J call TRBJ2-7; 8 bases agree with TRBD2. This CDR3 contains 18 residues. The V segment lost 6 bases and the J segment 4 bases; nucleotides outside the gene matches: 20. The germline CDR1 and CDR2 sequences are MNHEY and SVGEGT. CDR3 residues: CASSFPVPRGDLFYEQYF. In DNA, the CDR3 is TGTGCCAGCAGCTTCCCTGTCCCGCGGGGGGACCTCTTTTACGAGCAGTACTTC.

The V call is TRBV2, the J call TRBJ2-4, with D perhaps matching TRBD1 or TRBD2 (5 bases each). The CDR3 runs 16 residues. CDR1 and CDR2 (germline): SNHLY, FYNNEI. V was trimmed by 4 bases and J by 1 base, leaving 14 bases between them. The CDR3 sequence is CASSGLAGTAKNIQYF. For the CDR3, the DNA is TGTGCCAGCAGTGGCCTGGCAGGGACGGCCAAAAACATTCAGTACTTC.

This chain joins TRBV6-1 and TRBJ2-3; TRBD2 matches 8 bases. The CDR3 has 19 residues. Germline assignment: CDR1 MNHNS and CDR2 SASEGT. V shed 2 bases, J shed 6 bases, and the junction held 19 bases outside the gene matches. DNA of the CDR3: TGTGCCAGCAGTGAAAAGGGAACTACAGCGGGAGTAGTTGGGGATACGCAGTATTTT. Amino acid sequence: CASSEKGTTAGVVGDTQYF.

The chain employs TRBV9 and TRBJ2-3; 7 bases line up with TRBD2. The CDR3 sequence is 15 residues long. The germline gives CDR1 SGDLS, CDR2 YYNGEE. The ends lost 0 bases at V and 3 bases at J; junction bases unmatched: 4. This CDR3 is CASSVGGRATDTQYF. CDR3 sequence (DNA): TGTGCCAGCAGCGTAGGTGGGAGGGCTACAGATACGCAGTATTTT. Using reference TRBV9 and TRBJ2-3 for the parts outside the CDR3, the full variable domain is DSGVTQTPKHLITATGQRVTLRCSPRSGDLSVYWYQQSLDQGLQFLIQYYNGEERAKGNILERFSAQQFPDLHSELNLSSLELGDSALYFCASSVGGRATDTQYFGPGTRLTVL.

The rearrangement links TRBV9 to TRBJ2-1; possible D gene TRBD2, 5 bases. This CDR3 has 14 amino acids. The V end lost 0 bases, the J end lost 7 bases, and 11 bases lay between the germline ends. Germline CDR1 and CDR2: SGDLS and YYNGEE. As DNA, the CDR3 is TGTGCCAGCAGCGTAGCGGGATTGGGGAATGAGCAGTTCTTC. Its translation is CASSVAGLGNEQFF.

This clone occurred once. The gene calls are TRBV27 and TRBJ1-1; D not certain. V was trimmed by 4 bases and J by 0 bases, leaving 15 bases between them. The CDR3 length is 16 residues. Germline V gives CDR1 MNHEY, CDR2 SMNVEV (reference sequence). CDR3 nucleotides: TGTGCCAGCAGTTCACAACAGTTCTTTATGAACACTGAAGCTTTCTTT. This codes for CASSSQQFFMNTEAFF.

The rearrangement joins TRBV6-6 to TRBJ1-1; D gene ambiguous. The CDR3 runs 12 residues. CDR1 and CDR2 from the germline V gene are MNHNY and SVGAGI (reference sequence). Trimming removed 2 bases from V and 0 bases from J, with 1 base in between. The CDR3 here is CASSYMNTEAFF. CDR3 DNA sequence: TGTGCCAGCAGTTACATGAACACTGAAGCTTTCTTT.

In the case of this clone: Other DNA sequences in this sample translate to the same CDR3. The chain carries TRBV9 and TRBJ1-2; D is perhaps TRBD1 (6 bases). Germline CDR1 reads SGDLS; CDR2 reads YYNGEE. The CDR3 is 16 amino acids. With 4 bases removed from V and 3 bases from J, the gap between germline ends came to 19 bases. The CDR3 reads CASSFTRGGRDYGYTF. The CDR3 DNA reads TGTGCCAGCAGCTTCACCCGGGGGGGGCGCGACTATGGCTACACCTTC.

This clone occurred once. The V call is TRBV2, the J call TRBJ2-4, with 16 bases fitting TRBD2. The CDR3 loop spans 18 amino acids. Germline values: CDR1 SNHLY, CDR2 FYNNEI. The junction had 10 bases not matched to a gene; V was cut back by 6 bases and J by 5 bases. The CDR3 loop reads CASRGDSGLAGGENIQYF. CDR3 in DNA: TGTGCCAGCAGAGGGGATTCGGGACTAGCGGGAGGGGAAAACATTCAGTACTTC.

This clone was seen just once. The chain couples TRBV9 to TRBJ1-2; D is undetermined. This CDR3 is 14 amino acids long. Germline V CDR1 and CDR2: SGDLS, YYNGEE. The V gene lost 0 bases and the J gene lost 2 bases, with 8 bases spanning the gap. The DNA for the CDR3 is TGTGCCAGCAGCGTAGAAAGGGAGAACTATGGCTACACCTTC. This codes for CASSVERENYGYTF.

The CDR3 DNA reads TGTGCCAGCAGGAACAGGGATCAGCCCCAGCATTTT. Its protein product is CASRNRDQPQHF. The genes are TRBV6-5 and TRBJ1-5, with D perhaps matching TRBD1 (6 bases). V was shortened by 6 bases and J by 5 bases, with 8 bases between the two germline ends. The CDR3 covers 12 residues. In germline, CDR1 is MNHEY, CDR2 SVGAGI.

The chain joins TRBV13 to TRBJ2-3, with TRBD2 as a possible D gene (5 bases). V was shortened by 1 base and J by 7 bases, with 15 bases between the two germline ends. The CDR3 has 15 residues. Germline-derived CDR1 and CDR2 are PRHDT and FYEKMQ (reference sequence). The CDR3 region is CASSLEEGGVNTQYF. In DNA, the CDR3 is TGTGCCAGCAGCTTAGAGGAAGGAGGTGTTAATACGCAGTATTTT.

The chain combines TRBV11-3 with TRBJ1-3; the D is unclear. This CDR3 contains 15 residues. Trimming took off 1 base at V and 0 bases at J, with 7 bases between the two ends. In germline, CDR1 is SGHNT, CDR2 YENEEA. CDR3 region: CASSLASPSGNTIYF. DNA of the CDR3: TGTGCCAGCAGCTTAGCATCCCCCTCTGGAAACACCATATATTTT.

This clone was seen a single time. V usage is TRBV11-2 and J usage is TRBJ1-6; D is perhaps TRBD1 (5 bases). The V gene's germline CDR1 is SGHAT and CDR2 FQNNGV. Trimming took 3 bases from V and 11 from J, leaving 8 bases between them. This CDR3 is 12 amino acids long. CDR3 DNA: TGTGCCAGCAGCTTGGGGGTGACACCCCTCCACTTT. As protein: CASSLGVTPLHF.

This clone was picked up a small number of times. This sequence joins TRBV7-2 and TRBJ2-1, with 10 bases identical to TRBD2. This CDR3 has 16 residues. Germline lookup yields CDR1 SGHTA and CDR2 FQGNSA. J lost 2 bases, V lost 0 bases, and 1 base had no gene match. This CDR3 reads CASSLALAGAYNEQFF. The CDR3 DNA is TGTGCCAGCAGCTTAGCCCTAGCGGGGGCCTACAATGAGCAGTTCTTC.

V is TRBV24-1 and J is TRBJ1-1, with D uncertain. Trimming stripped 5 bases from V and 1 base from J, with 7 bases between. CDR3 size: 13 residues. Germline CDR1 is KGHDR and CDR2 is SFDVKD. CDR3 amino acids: CATSGSSNTEAFF. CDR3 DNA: TGTGCCACCAGTGGCAGTTCGAACACTGAAGCTTTCTTT.

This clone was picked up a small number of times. CDR3 protein: CASSLGTASGNTIYF. Here the CDR3 DNA reads TGCGCCAGCAGCCTCGGGACAGCCTCTGGAAACACCATATATTTT. The chain uses TRBV4-3 and TRBJ1-3; 7 positions agree with TRBD1. V was pared by 4 bases and J by 0 bases, with 3 bases of the junction left unmatched. CDR1 LGHNA and CDR2 YSLEER come from the germline V gene. The CDR3 has 15 residues.

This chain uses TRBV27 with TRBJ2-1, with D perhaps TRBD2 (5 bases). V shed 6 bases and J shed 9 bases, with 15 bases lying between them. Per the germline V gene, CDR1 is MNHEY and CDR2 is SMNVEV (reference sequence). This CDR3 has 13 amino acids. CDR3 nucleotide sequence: TGTGCCAGCAGGTGGTATCGGGGTGGTGAGCAGTTCTTC. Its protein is CASRWYRGGEQFF.

CDR3 in DNA: TGTGCCAGCAGTTTAATGGCGGGCGAGCTAAAACTGTTTTTT. It translates to CASSLMAGELKLFF. V and J are TRBV7-8 and TRBJ1-4; D not certain. Germline CDR1 reads SGHVS; CDR2 reads FQNEAQ. Trimming cost V 6 bases and J 10 bases, with 18 bases left between them. CDR3 length: 14 amino acids.

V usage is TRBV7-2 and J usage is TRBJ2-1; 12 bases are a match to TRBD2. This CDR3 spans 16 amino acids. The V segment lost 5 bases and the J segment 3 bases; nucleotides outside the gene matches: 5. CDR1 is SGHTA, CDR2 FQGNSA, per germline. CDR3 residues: CASSETSGGYYNEQFF. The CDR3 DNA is TGTGCCAGCAGCGAGACTAGCGGGGGTTACTACAATGAGCAGTTCTTC.

The CDR3 protein is CASSPGLQSDEQFF. The CDR3 coding sequence is TGTGCCAGCAGCCCGGGACTCCAAAGCGATGAGCAGTTCTTC. The chain carries TRBV7-2 and TRBJ2-1; possibly TRBD2 for D (6 bases). Germline-derived CDR1 and CDR2 are SGHTA and FQGNSA. Trimming stripped 5 bases from V and 8 bases from J, with 16 bases between. The length of the CDR3 is 14 residues.

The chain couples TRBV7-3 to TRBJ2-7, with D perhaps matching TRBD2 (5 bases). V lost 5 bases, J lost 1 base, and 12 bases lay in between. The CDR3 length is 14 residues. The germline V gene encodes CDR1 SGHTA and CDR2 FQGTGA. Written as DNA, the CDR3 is TGTGCCAGCAGCCAAACGGGGTATTCCTACGAGCAGTACTTC. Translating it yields CASSQTGYSYEQYF.

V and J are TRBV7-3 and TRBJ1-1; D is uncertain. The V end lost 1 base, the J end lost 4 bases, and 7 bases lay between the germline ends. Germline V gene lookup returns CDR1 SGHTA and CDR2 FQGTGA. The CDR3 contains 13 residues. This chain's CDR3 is CASSLNRGTEAFF. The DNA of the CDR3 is TGTGCCAGCAGCTTAAACAGAGGCACTGAAGCTTTCTTT.

The DNA of the CDR3 is TGTGCCAGCAGCTTTGGAGACAACTATGGCTACACCTTC. Residues: CASSFGDNYGYTF. The chain recombines TRBV11-3 with TRBJ1-2; D is unclear. Germline V CDR1 and CDR2: SGHNT, YENEEA. The CDR3 covers 13 residues. V was cut by 3 bases and J by 2 bases, with 7 bases left in between.

The CDR3 nucleotides read TGTGCCTGGAGTGTGGGTCCCTTTGGATCAGATACGCAGTATTTT. Amino acid sequence: CAWSVGPFGSDTQYF. V is TRBV30 and J is TRBJ2-3; D is unclear. In germline, CDR1 is GTSNPN, CDR2 SVGIG (reference sequence). This CDR3 is built from 15 residues. The V and J ends lost 0 bases and 4 bases respectively, with 14 bases between them.

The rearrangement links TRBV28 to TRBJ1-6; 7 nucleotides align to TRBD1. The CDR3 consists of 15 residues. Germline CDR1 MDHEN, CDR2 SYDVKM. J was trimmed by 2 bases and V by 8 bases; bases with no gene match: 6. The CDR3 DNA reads TGTGCCAGCGACAGGGAATTCACCTATAATTCACCCCTCCACTTT. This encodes CASDREFTYNSPLHF. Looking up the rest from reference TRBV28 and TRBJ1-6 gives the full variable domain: DVKVTQSSRYLVKRTGEKVFLECVQDMDHENMFWYRQDPGLGLRLIYFSYDVKMKEKGDIPEGYSVSREKKERFSLILESASTNQTSMYLCASDREFTYNSPLHFGNGTRLTVT.

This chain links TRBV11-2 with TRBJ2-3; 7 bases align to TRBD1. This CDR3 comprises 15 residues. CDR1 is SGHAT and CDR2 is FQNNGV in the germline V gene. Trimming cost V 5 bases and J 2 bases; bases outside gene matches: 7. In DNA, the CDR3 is TGTGCCAGCAGCCCAACAGGGACAGCCACAGATACGCAGTATTTT. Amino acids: CASSPTGTATDTQYF.